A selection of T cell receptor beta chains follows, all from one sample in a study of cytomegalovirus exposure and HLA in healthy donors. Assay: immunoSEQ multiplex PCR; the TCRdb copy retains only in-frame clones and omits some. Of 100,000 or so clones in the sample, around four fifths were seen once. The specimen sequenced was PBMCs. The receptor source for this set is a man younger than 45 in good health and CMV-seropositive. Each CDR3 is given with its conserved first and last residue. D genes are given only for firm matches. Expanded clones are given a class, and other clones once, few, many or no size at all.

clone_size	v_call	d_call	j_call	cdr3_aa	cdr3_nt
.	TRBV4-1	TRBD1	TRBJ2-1	CASSLRGQTPYNEQFF	TGCGCCAGCAGCCTGAGGGGACAGACCCCCTACAATGAGCAGTTCTTC
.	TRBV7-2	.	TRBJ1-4	CASSFTANEKLFF	TGTGCCAGCAGCTTTACAGCTAATGAAAAACTGTTTTTT
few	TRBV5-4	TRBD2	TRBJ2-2	CASSFRGGHGELFF	TGTGCCAGCAGCTTCCGGGGGGGCCACGGGGAGCTGTTTTTT
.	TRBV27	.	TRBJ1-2	CASSPDSYGYTF	TGTGCCAGCAGTCCCGACAGCTATGGCTACACCTTC
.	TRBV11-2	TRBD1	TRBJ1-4	CASREGRGRGSTNEKLFF	TGTGCCAGCAGGGAGGGAAGGGGCAGGGGGTCTACTAATGAAAAACTGTTTTTT
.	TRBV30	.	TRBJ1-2	CAWTPLANYGYTF	TGTGCCTGGACGCCCCTAGCTAACTATGGCTACACCTTC
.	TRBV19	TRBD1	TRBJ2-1	CASSKDRSSYNEQFF	TGTGCCAGTAGTAAGGACAGGAGCTCCTACAATGAGCAGTTCTTC
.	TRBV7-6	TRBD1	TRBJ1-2	CASSLGTGDSYGYTF	TGTGCCAGCAGCTTAGGGACAGGGGACAGCTATGGCTACACCTTC
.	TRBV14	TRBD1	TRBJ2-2	CASSPLPRAGGHKWELFF	TGTGCCAGCAGCCCTTTACCCCGGGCAGGGGGTCACAAATGGGAGCTGTTTTTT
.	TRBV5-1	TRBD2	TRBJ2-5	CASSLGTSVETQYF	TGCGCCAGCAGCTTGGGGACTAGCGTAGAGACCCAGTACTTC
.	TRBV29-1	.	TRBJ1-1	CSVERGYTEAFF	TGCAGCGTTGAACGGGGGTACACTGAAGCTTTCTTT